This T cell receptor beta chain was retrieved from a study of T cells in Graves' hyperthyroidism and ophthalmopathy. Amplification targeted TCR beta CDR3 regions from RNA transcripts. In the first-round RT-PCR of the TCR CDR3, the HTBI primer set was used. Via MiXCR, TCRdb re-called the multiplex PCR reads, giving one row per CDR3 protein. The table includes around 690,000 distinct CDR3 sequences, 15% to 20% detected once. Germline V gene lookup returns CDR1 SQVTM and CDR2 ANQGSEA. V was clipped by 7 bases and J by 5 bases; unmatched bases: 7. The CDR3 sequence is 13 residues long. The sequencing input was blood. The origin of this receptor is a man aged 50-60 years with Graves' hyperthyroidism. The chain couples TRBV29-1 to TRBJ1-2; 10 nucleotides line up with TRBD1. The DNA for the CDR3 is TGCAGCGATAGGACAGGGGGTGTTTATGGCTACACCTTC. Translating gives CSDRTGGVYGYTF.